A selection of T cell receptor beta chains follows, all from one sample in a study of T cells in Graves' hyperthyroidism and ophthalmopathy. TCRdb independently ran MiXCR on the multiplex PCR reads; one entry per CDR3 protein. The sample lists roughly 380,000 distinct CDR3 sequences, over 15% occurring once. The sample taken for sequencing was blood. Receptors originate from a woman aged 40 to 55 with Graves' ophthalmopathy. The CDR3 runs from the conserved cysteine through the conserved F or W. The D gene is left open where the match is weak. Clone size, where shown, is once, few, many, or a class for clones that have expanded.

v_call	j_call	clone_size	d_call	cdr3_nt	cdr3_aa
TRBV20-1	TRBJ2-7	many	TRBD1	TGCAGTGCACGGGACAGGCTAGTCTACGAGCAGTACTTC	CSARDRLVYEQYF
TRBV6-5	TRBJ1-2	many	TRBD1	TGTGCCAGCTGGACAGGAGACAACTATGGCTACACCTTC	CASWTGDNYGYTF
TRBV30	TRBJ2-7	.	.	TGTGCCTGGAGTCGATCGGGCACCCACTACGAGCAGTACTTC	CAWSRSGTHYEQYF
TRBV20-1	TRBJ2-7	.	.	TGCAGTGCTAGAGACCAGGGCGGCTACGAGCAGTACTTC	CSARDQGGYEQYF
TRBV19	TRBJ2-2	many	.	TGTGCCAGTAGTCTCCGGACAAGCACCGGGGAGCTGTTTTTT	CASSLRTSTGELFF
TRBV7-2	TRBJ2-5	many	.	TGTGCCAGCAGCTTAGATCGCAGAAAGGAGACCCAGTACTTC	CASSLDRRKETQYF
TRBV7-3	TRBJ1-1	.	.	TGTGCCAGCAGCTTAACGTCGGAGCTCTATACTGAAGCTTTCTTT	CASSLTSELYTEAFF
TRBV20-1	TRBJ1-5	.	TRBD1	TGCAGTGGGGGAGAGACAGGGTGGCGCAATCAGCCCCAGCATTTT	CSGGETGWRNQPQHF
TRBV13	TRBJ2-7	many	.	TGTGCCAGCAGCTTTTTCCTCTCGCGCGAGCAGTACTTC	CASSFFLSREQYF
TRBV6-2/TRBV6-3	TRBJ2-5	.	TRBD2	TGTGCCAGCAGGGACGAGCGGGGGCATCCTCAAGAGACCCAGTACTTC	CASRDERGHPQETQYF
TRBV6-1	TRBJ1-3	.	.	TGTGCCAGCAGTGAAAACTCGGGTTACTCTGGAAACACCATATATTTT	CASSENSGYSGNTIYF
TRBV6-2/TRBV6-3	TRBJ2-7	many	.	TGTGCCAGCAGTTACCCTCCGGGGAGCGGGCCACCCGGGCAGTACTTC	CASSYPPGSGPPGQYF
TRBV11-3	TRBJ2-2	.	.	TGTGCCGGCAGCGAGCGGGCCGCGAACACCGGGGAGCTGTTTTTT	CAGSERAANTGELFF
TRBV6-5	TRBJ1-1	many	TRBD1	TGTGCCAGCAGTTACGGAGGGACAGGGATGACTGAAGCTTTCTTT	CASSYGGTGMTEAFF
TRBV2	TRBJ1-1	many	.	TGTGCCAGCATTTCCAGCCAAATGAACACTGAAGCTTTCTTT	CASISSQMNTEAFF
TRBV15	TRBJ1-2	many	.	TGTGCCACCAGCAGAGATGGATCAGAGTTCTATGGCTACACCTTC	CATSRDGSEFYGYTF
TRBV20-1	TRBJ2-7	many	TRBD2	TGCAGTGCTAGAGTCCCCAGCGGGAGATCAGGGGAGCAGTACTTC	CSARVPSGRSGEQYF
TRBV6-5	TRBJ2-7	many	TRBD1	TGTGCCAGCAGTTGGGACAGGGGCTACGAGCAGTACTTC	CASSWDRGYEQYF
TRBV29-1	TRBJ2-7	many	.	TGCAGCGTTCGACCGAGAGGCTACGAGCAGTACTTC	CSVRPRGYEQYF
TRBV2	TRBJ2-7	many	.	TGTGCCAGCAGTGAAGCATACGAGCAGTACTTC	CASSEAYEQYF
TRBV12-3/TRBV12-4	TRBJ2-7	many	TRBD1	TGTGCCAGCAGTGACTGGGACAGGGGGTTCTACGAGCAGTACTTC	CASSDWDRGFYEQYF
TRBV7-2	TRBJ2-5	many	.	TGTGCCAGCAGTTCTCCGGTTACCGGGCGACGAGAGACCCAGTACTTC	CASSSPVTGRRETQYF
TRBV11-2	TRBJ2-5	many	.	TGTGCCAGCAGCACCTACTCTGGGATGGGGACCCAGTACTTC	CASSTYSGMGTQYF
TRBV4-1	TRBJ2-2	many	.	TGCGCCAGCAGCCAAGTTCCAGGGCAGAACACCGGGGAGCTGTTTTTT	CASSQVPGQNTGELFF
TRBV24-1	TRBJ1-2	many	.	TGTGCCACCAGTGAGGCCAACTATGGCTACACCTTC	CATSEANYGYTF
TRBV20-1	TRBJ1-5	many	.	TGCAGTGCTAGTAACCGACAGAGCAATCAGCCCCAGCATTTT	CSASNRQSNQPQHF
TRBV6-1	TRBJ2-4	many	TRBD2	TGTGCCAGCAGTGGGGGGGGACTAGCGGGAGGATTGGTCATTCAGTACTTC	CASSGGGLAGGLVIQYF
TRBV12-3/TRBV12-4	TRBJ2-3	many	TRBD2	TGTGCCAGCAGACTAGCGGGAGGGCCCACAGATACGCAGTATTTT	CASRLAGGPTDTQYF
TRBV7-2	TRBJ2-7	many	.	TGTGCCAGCAGCGTCACGGTCGAGAACTACGAGCAGTACTTC	CASSVTVENYEQYF
TRBV6-1	TRBJ2-5	.	TRBD1	TGTGCCAGCAGACCCCACCCGGGGACAGGGGGCTCGACCCAGTACTTC	CASRPHPGTGGSTQYF
TRBV28	TRBJ2-5	many	TRBD1	TGTGCCAGCAGAGCGGACAGGTTGGGAGAGACCCAGTACTTC	CASRADRLGETQYF
TRBV6-4	TRBJ2-6	.	.	TGTGCCAGCAGTGCTACGATAGGGGCCCAAGGTGGGGCCAACGTCCTGACTTTC	CASSATIGAQGGANVLTF
TRBV6-1	TRBJ1-1	few	.	TGTGCCAGCAGGAGGACTATGAACACTGAAGCTTTCTTT	CASRRTMNTEAFF
TRBV14	TRBJ2-3	.	.	TGTGCCAGCAGCCAAGGGCGGTGGGAGGAGAACACAGATACGCAGTATTTT	CASSQGRWEENTDTQYF
TRBV7-6	TRBJ2-2	many	TRBD2	TGTGCCAGCAGCCCCGGACTAGCGGGGGGCACCGGGGAGCTGTTTTTT	CASSPGLAGGTGELFF
TRBV6-1	TRBJ1-1	.	.	TGTGCCAGCAGTGAAGTCCTAGGAAGGACTGAAGCTTTCTTT	CASSEVLGRTEAFF
TRBV7-9	TRBJ2-2	many	.	TGTGCCAGCGGCTTAGCGCAGTTTGCAGTCGGGGAGCTGTTTTTT	CASGLAQFAVGELFF
TRBV7-2	TRBJ2-7	many	.	TGTGCCAGCAGCTTAGGCGGGGGCAGCTCCTACGAGCAGTACTTC	CASSLGGGSSYEQYF
TRBV5-6	TRBJ1-5	many	TRBD1	TGTGCCAGCAGCTTGCGTGCGACAGGGGGTTTGGGCAATCAGCCCCAGCATTTT	CASSLRATGGLGNQPQHF
TRBV12-3/TRBV12-4	TRBJ1-2	.	.	TGTGCCAGCAGTAAGCAGGGAGACTATGGCTACATCTTC	CASSKQGDYGYIF
TRBV29-1	TRBJ1-2	many	.	TGCAGTTGTGGCCGGGACGTGAACTATGGCTACACCTTC	CSCGRDVNYGYTF
TRBV13	TRBJ2-2	few	.	TGTGCCAGCAGCTTAGGCGACGGAGTGACCGGGGAGCTGTTTTTT	CASSLGDGVTGELFF
TRBV28	TRBJ2-2	many	.	TGTGCCAGCAGTCCCACGAGGGATCGGAACACCGGGGAGCTGTTTTTT	CASSPTRDRNTGELFF
TRBV12-3/TRBV12-4	TRBJ1-1	once	.	TGTGCCAGCAGTGCCGGGACAATTAACACTGAAGCTTTCTTT	CASSAGTINTEAFF
TRBV28	TRBJ2-7	few	.	TGTGCCAGCAGTGATAAGGGCCCAATATCCGAGCAGTACTTC	CASSDKGPISEQYF
TRBV2	TRBJ1-1	many	.	TGTGCCAGCAATCGACTTGCTGAAGCTTTCTTT	CASNRLAEAFF
TRBV7-3	TRBJ1-1	many	.	TGTGCCAGCAGCTTCGGGAAGAACACTGAAGCTTTCTTT	CASSFGKNTEAFF
TRBV6-2/TRBV6-3	TRBJ1-5	many	.	TGTGCCAGCAGGACAGACGTTAATCAGCCCCAGCATTTT	CASRTDVNQPQHF